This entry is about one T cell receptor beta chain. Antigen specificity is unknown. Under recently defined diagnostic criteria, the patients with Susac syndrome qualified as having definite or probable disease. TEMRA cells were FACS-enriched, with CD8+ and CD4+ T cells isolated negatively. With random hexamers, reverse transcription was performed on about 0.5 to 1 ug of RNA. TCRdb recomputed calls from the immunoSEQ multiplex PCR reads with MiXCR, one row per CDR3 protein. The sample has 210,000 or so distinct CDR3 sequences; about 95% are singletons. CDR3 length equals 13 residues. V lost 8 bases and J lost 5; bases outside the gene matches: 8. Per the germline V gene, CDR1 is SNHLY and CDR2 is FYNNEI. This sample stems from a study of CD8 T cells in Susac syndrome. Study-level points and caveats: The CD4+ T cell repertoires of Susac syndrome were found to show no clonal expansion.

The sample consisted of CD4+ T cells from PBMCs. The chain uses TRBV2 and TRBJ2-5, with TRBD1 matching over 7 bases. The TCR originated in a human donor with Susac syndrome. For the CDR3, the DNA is TGTGCCAGCTTGGGAGAGACAGGGGAGACCCAGTACTTC. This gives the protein CASLGETGETQYF.